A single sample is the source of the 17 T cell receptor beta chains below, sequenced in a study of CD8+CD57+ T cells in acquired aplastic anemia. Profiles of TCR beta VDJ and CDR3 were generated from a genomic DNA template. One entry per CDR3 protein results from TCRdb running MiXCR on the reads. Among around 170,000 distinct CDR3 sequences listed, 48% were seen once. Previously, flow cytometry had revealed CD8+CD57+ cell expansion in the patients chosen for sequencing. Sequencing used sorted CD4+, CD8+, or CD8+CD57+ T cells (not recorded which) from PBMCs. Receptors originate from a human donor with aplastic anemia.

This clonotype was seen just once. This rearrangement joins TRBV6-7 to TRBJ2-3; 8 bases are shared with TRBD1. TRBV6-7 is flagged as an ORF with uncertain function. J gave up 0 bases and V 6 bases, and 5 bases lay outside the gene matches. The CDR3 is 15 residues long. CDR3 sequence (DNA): TGTGCCAGCAGACTCAGGGGGCAGAGCACAGATACGCAGTATTTT. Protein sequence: CASRLRGQSTDTQYF.

The CDR3 region is CSARESPGQGAGGNTIYF. The CDR3 DNA reads TGCAGTGCTAGAGAGTCTCCGGGACAGGGGGCTGGAGGAAACACCATATATTTT. V usage is TRBV20-1 and J usage is TRBJ1-3; 12 positions match TRBD1. Germline trimming cut 0 bases from V and 4 bases from J; bases unmatched to any gene: 10. The V gene's germline CDR1 is DFQATT and CDR2 SNEGSKA (reference sequence). This CDR3 is built from 18 residues.

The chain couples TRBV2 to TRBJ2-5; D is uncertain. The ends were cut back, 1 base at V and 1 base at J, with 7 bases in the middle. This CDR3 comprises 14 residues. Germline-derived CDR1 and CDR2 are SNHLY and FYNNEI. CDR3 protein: CASSEGQPQETQYF. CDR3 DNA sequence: TGTGCCAGCAGTGAAGGGCAGCCCCAAGAGACCCAGTACTTC.

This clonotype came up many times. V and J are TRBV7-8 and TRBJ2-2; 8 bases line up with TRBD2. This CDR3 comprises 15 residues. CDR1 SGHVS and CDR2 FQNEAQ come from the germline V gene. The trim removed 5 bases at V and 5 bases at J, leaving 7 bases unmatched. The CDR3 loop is CASSAGLARTGELFF. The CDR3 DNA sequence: TGTGCCAGCAGCGCAGGACTAGCTCGAACCGGGGAGCTGTTTTTT.

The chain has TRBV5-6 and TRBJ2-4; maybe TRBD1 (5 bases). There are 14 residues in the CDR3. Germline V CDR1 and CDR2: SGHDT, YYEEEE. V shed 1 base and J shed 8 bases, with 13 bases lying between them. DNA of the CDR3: TGTGCCAGCAGCTTGCGCAGGCTAGGGGACATTCAGTACTTC. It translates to CASSLRRLGDIQYF.

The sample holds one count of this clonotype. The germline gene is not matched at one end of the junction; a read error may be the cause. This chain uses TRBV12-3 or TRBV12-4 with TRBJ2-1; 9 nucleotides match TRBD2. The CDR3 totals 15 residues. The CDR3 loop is CTSSLIAGEGYEQFF. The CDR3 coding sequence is TGTACCAGCAGTCTTATAGCGGGAGAAGGCTATGAGCAGTTCTTC.

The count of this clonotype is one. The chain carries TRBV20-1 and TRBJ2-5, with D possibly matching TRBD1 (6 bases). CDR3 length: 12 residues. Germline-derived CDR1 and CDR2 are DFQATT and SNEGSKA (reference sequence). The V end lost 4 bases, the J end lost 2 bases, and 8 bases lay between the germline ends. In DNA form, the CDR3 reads TGCAGTGCTACGACAGGACAAGAGACCCAGTACTTC. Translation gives CSATTGQETQYF.

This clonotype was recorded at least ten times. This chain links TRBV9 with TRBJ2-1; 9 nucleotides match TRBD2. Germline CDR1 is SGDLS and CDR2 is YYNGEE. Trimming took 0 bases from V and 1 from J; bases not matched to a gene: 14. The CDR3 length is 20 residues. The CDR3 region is CASSVAGGRAGGGSYNEQFF. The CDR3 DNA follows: TGTGCCAGCAGCGTAGCCGGCGGGAGGGCCGGAGGTGGGTCCTACAATGAGCAGTTCTTC.

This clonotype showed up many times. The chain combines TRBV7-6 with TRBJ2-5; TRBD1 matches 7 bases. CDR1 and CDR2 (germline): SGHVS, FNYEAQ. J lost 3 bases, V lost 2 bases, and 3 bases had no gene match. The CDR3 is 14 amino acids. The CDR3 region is CASSLSGQKETQYF. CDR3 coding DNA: TGTGCCAGCAGCTTATCGGGACAGAAAGAGACCCAGTACTTC.

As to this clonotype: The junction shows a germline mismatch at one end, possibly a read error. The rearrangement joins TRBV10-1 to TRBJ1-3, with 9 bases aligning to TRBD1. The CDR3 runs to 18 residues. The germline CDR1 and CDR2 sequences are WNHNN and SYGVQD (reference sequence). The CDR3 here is CVSSECLIWDREGNTIYF. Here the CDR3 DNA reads TGCGTCAGCAGTGAATGTTTGATTTGGGACAGGGAGGGAAACACCATATATTTT.

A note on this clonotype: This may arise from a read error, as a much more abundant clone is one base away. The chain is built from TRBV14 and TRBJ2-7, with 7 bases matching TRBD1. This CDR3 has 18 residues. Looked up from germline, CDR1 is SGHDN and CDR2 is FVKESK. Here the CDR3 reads CASGQDYVYWDRNYEQYF. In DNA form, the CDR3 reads TGTGCCAGCGGCCAAGATTACGTTTATTGGGACAGAAACTACGAGCAGTACTTC.

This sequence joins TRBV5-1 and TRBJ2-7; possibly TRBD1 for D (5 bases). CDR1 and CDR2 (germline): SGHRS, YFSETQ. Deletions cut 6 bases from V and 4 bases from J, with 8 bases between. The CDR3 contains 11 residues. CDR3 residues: CASTRGYEQYF. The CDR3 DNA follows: TGCGCCAGCACAAGGGGTTACGAGCAGTACTTC. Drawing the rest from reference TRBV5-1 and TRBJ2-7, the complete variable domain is KAGVTQTPRYLIKTRGQQVTLSCSPISGHRSVSWYQQTPGQGLQFLFEYFSETQRNKGNFPGRFSGRQFSNSRSEMNVSTLELGDSALYLCASTRGYEQYFGPGTRLTVT.

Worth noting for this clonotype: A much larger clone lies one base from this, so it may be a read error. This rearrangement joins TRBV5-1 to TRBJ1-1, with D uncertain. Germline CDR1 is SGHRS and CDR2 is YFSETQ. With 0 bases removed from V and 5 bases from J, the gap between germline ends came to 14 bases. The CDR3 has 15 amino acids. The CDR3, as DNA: TGCGCCAGCAGCTTGGGGTCGGGTACGAATACTGAAGCTTTCTTT. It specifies CASSLGSGTNTEAFF. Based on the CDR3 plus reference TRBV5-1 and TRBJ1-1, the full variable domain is KAGVTQTPRYLIKTRGQQVTLSCSPISGHRSVSWYQQTPGQGLQFLFEYFSETQRNKGNFPGRFSGRQFSNSRSEMNVSTLELGDSALYLCASSLGSGTNTEAFFGQGTRLTVV.

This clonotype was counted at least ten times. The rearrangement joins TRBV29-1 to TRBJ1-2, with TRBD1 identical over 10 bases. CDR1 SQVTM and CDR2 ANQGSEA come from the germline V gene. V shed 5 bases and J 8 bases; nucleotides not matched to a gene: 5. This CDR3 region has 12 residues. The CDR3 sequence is CSVRTGGVGYTF. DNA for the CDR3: TGCAGCGTTCGGACAGGGGGTGTGGGCTACACCTTC.

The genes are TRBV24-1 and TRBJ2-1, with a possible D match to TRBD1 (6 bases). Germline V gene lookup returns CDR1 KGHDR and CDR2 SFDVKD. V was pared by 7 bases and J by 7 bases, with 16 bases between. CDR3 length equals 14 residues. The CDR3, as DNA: TGTGCCACCAGCGACAGGCCAACCGGGAATGAGCAGTTCTTC. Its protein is CATSDRPTGNEQFF.

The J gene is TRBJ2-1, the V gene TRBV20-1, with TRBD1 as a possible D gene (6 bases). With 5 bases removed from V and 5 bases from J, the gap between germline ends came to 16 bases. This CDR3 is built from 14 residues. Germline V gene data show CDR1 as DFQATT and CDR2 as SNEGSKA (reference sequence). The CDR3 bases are TGCAGTGCTGACAGGTCCTTGGGGGACAATGAGCAGTTCTTC. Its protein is CSADRSLGDNEQFF.

CDR3 sequence reads: CASSWGGVYEQYF. The CDR3 nucleotides are TGTGCCAGCAGCTGGGGGGGAGTTTACGAGCAGTACTTC. This sequence joins TRBV7-2 and TRBJ2-7, with 7 bases fitting TRBD2. Germline assignment: CDR1 SGHTA and CDR2 FQGNSA. V gave up 4 bases and J gave up 4 bases; unmatched junction bases: 4. The CDR3 sequence is 13 residues long.